This entry lists 29 T cell receptor beta chains sequenced from one sample in a study of CD8 T cells in ankylosing spondylitis. Via MiXCR, TCRdb re-called the 5' RACE reads, giving one row per CDR3 protein. The sample includes some 26,000 distinct CDR3 sequences, roughly a sixth of them seen just once. The sample consisted of blood. The receptor source for this set is a male donor with ankylosing spondylitis or in good health (not recorded which).

This rearrangement joins TRBV7-6 to TRBJ1-5; D unresolved. CDR1 SGHVS and CDR2 FNYEAQ come from the germline V gene. CDR3 length: 14 amino acids. Trimming pared 5 bases from V and 6 bases from J, leaving 14 bases between. The CDR3 loop reads CASSPDTPGQPQHF. In DNA, the CDR3 is TGTGCCAGCAGCCCAGACACTCCCGGTCAGCCCCAGCATTTT.

The V gene is TRBV20-1, the J gene TRBJ2-1; D gene uncertain. CDR3 size: 13 residues. With 4 bases removed from V and 1 base from J, the gap between germline ends came to 8 bases. Per germline, CDR1 DFQATT and CDR2 SNEGSKA (reference sequence). The CDR3 loop is CSATGPSYNEQFF. The CDR3, as DNA: TGCAGTGCTACCGGGCCGTCCTACAATGAGCAGTTCTTC.

CDR3 nucleotide sequence: TGTGCCAGCAGGGCCAGCATCTACAATGAGCAGTTCTTC. Its translation is CASRASIYNEQFF. The gene calls are TRBV6-1 and TRBJ2-1; no firm D call. This CDR3 comprises 13 residues. In germline, CDR1 is MNHNS, CDR2 SASEGT. V lost 6 bases and J lost 3, with 9 bases in between.

This clonotype was found many times. The rearrangement joins TRBV29-1 to TRBJ2-5; D gene unclear. The CDR3 runs 13 residues. The ends were cut back, 7 bases at V and 2 bases at J, with 14 bases in the middle. In germline, CDR1 is SQVTM, CDR2 ANQGSEA. CDR3 loop: CSGARTEQETQYF. In DNA form, the CDR3 reads TGCAGCGGCGCCAGAACCGAACAAGAGACCCAGTACTTC. Drawing the rest from reference TRBV29-1 and TRBJ2-5, the complete variable domain is SAVISQKPSRDICQRGTSLTIQCQVDSQVTMMFWYRQQPGQSLTLIATANQGSEATYESGFVIDKFPISRPNLTFSTLTVSNMSPEDSSIYLCSGARTEQETQYFGPGTRLLVL.

This clonotype was counted many times. The CDR3 protein is CASSLLTGEETEAFF. The CDR3 nucleotides read TGTGCCAGCAGCCTACTAACAGGGGAGGAGACTGAAGCTTTCTTT. The chain recombines TRBV7-6 with TRBJ1-1; 7 bases align to TRBD1. With V trimmed by 5 bases and J by 5 bases, 11 bases remained unmatched. Germline CDR1 and CDR2: SGHVS and FNYEAQ. The CDR3 is 15 residues long.

This clonotype was counted between two and nine times. The rearrangement joins TRBV5-1 to TRBJ2-3; D gene ambiguous. V was clipped by 4 bases and J by 2 bases, with 8 bases between them. Germline V gives CDR1 SGHRS, CDR2 YFSETQ. The CDR3 has 13 residues. The DNA for the CDR3 is TGCGCCAGCAGCCCGGTGAACACAGATACGCAGTATTTT. Residues: CASSPVNTDTQYF.

This CDR3 is CASSLAPTVNTEAFF. CDR3 coding DNA: TGTGCCAGCAGCTTAGCCCCGACAGTGAACACTGAAGCTTTCTTT. The chain couples TRBV7-6 to TRBJ1-1; D perhaps matches TRBD1 (5 bases). The CDR3 runs to 15 residues. Germline V gene data show CDR1 as SGHVS and CDR2 as FNYEAQ. V lost 0 bases, J lost 0 bases, and 8 bases lay in between.

This clonotype was seen only once. The V gene is TRBV29-1, the J gene TRBJ2-1; D is possibly TRBD1 (5 bases). V lost 5 bases and J lost 2, with 10 bases in between. The CDR3 covers 13 residues. Looked up from germline, CDR1 is SQVTM and CDR2 is ANQGSEA. The CDR3 reads CSVFRTTYNEQFF. CDR3 nucleotide sequence: TGCAGCGTTTTTCGGACAACCTACAATGAGCAGTTCTTC.

The chain uses TRBV24-1 and TRBJ2-2, with D hard to call. Germline V gene lookup returns CDR1 KGHDR and CDR2 SFDVKD. CDR3 length: 13 residues. Trimming left V 5 bases short and J 6 bases short, with 9 bases between. CDR3 DNA: TGTGCCACCAGTGCCCGAACCGCCGGGGAGCTGTTTTTT. It codes for CATSARTAGELFF.

This clonotype was counted many times. This chain joins TRBV20-1 and TRBJ1-1; unclear D gene. The CDR3 consists of 15 residues. The ends were cut back, 0 bases at V and 5 bases at J, with 16 bases in the middle. CDR1 is DFQATT and CDR2 is SNEGSKA in the germline V gene (reference sequence). DNA for the CDR3: TGCAGTGCTAGAGACCCCCACACGGCGGAAACTGAAGCTTTCTTT. It specifies CSARDPHTAETEAFF.

Only a few counts were recorded for this clonotype. This chain links TRBV7-2 with TRBJ1-1; unclear D gene. Trimming removed 1 base from V and 2 bases from J, with 5 bases in between. The CDR3 runs to 13 residues. From germline, CDR1 is SGHTA and CDR2 FQGNSA. The CDR3 reads CASSLEQNTEAFF. The DNA of the CDR3 is TGTGCCAGCAGCTTAGAACAAAACACTGAAGCTTTCTTT.

The chain recombines TRBV13 with TRBJ2-3; no definite D call. V lost 3 bases, J lost 2 bases, and 6 bases lay in between. CDR3 length: 13 residues. Germline CDR1 is PRHDT and CDR2 is FYEKMQ (reference sequence). CDR3 in DNA: TGTGCCAGCAGCTTTCCCGTCACAGATACGCAGTATTTT. Its protein is CASSFPVTDTQYF. Complete variable domain (other parts from reference TRBV13 and TRBJ2-3): AAGVIQSPRHLIKEKRETATLKCYPIPRHDTVYWYQQGPGQDPQFLISFYEKMQSDKGSIPDRFSAQQFSDYHSELNMSSLELGDSALYFCASSFPVTDTQYFGPGTRLTVL.

The chain employs TRBV7-3 and TRBJ2-5, with 8 bases fitting TRBD2. The CDR3 totals 15 residues. Germline CDR1 SGHTA, CDR2 FQGTGA. After removal of 1 base from V and 3 bases from J, the junction contained 4 bases not matched to a gene. CDR3 protein: CASSLNGGGKETQYF. For the CDR3, the DNA is TGTGCCAGCAGCTTAAATGGCGGGGGGAAAGAGACCCAGTACTTC.

CDR3 residues: CSARTSGGWYTQYF. Here the CDR3 DNA reads TGCAGTGCCAGAACTAGCGGGGGGTGGTATACGCAGTATTTT. The V call is TRBV20-1, the J call TRBJ2-3, with TRBD2 identical over 12 bases. V shed 6 bases and J 7 bases; nucleotides not matched to a gene: 8. The germline V gene encodes CDR1 DFQATT and CDR2 SNEGSKA (reference sequence). There are 14 residues in the CDR3.

This clonotype was observed at least ten times. The chain has TRBV5-1 and TRBJ2-7, with 14 bases fitting TRBD2. From germline, CDR1 is SGHRS and CDR2 YFSETQ. The CDR3 runs to 14 residues. J lost 6 bases, V lost 4 bases, and 3 bases had no gene match. CDR3 DNA: TGCGCCAGCAGCAAGGGACTAGCGGGAGTCGAGCAGTACTTC. Residues: CASSKGLAGVEQYF. The whole variable domain, filled in from reference TRBV5-1 and TRBJ2-7, reads KAGVTQTPRYLIKTRGQQVTLSCSPISGHRSVSWYQQTPGQGLQFLFEYFSETQRNKGNFPGRFSGRQFSNSRSEMNVSTLELGDSALYLCASSKGLAGVEQYFGPGTRLTVT.

This clonotype came up a few times. V gene TRBV28 combines with J gene TRBJ1-5; tentatively, D is TRBD1 (5 bases). Germline CDR1 MDHEN, CDR2 SYDVKM. Trimming shortened V by 10 bases and J by 4 bases, and 20 bases separated the two germline ends. The CDR3 is made up of 15 amino acids. CDR3 DNA: TGTGCCACCAAGCCCGGGGGGATGGGGAATCAGCCCCAGCATTTT. It translates to CATKPGGMGNQPQHF. Together with reference TRBV28 and TRBJ1-5, the CDR3 gives the full variable domain: DVKVTQSSRYLVKRTGEKVFLECVQDMDHENMFWYRQDPGLGLRLIYFSYDVKMKEKGDIPEGYSVSREKKERFSLILESASTNQTSMYLCATKPGGMGNQPQHFGDGTRLSIL.

This clonotype came up a few times. The rearrangement joins TRBV7-8 to TRBJ1-5, with TRBD1 matching 9 bases. The CDR3 extends over 15 amino acids. After removal of 5 bases from V and 7 bases from J, the junction contained 9 bases not matched to a gene. Germline CDR1 SGHVS, CDR2 FQNEAQ. CDR3 nucleotide sequence: TGTGCCAGCAGCCCAGGGGACAGGGTGGGGCAGCCCCAGCATTTT. Encoded protein: CASSPGDRVGQPQHF.

In this sample, this clonotype turned up a few times. CDR3 in amino acids: CASSFLGASNQPQHF. Here the CDR3 DNA reads TGTGCCAGCAGTTTTCTGGGGGCAAGCAATCAGCCCCAGCATTTT. This chain links TRBV6-2 or TRBV6-3 with TRBJ1-5; maybe TRBD1 (6 bases). This CDR3 comprises 15 residues. The germline gives CDR1 MNHEY, CDR2 SVGEGT. Trimming removed 4 bases at V and 1 base at J, with 11 bases between.

In its sample, this clonotype was seen many times. The rearrangement uses TRBV4-3 and TRBJ2-3; 10 nucleotides match TRBD2. The CDR3 has 17 residues. V gave up 1 base and J gave up 2 bases; unmatched junction bases: 6. CDR1 is LGHNA, CDR2 YSLEER, per germline. DNA for the CDR3: TGCGCCAGCAGCCAAGGTCGGACTAGCGGAGACACAGATACGCAGTATTTT. Its protein is CASSQGRTSGDTDTQYF.

The rearrangement joins TRBV12-3 or TRBV12-4 to TRBJ2-2; D possibly corresponds to TRBD2 (5 bases). The V end was cut by 2 bases, the J end by 5 bases, with 12 bases between. This CDR3 contains 15 residues. CDR3 in DNA: TGTGCCAGCAGTTTAAGAGGGTCCAAGACCGGGGAGCTGTTTTTT. Translating it yields CASSLRGSKTGELFF.

The chain couples TRBV6-2 or TRBV6-3 to TRBJ1-2, with D possibly TRBD1 on 6 matching bases. The length of the CDR3 is 12 residues. Germline values: CDR1 MNHEY, CDR2 SVGEGT. Trimming took 6 bases from V and 2 from J, leaving 7 bases between them. The DNA of the CDR3 is TGTGCCAGCAGGGACAGCAACTATGGCTACACCTTC. Protein sequence: CASRDSNYGYTF.

This clonotype is labeled medium-sized. The genes are TRBV29-1 and TRBJ2-4, with a tentative D call TRBD1 (6 bases). CDR1 is SQVTM and CDR2 is ANQGSEA in the germline V gene. This CDR3 is 12 amino acids long. V lost 2 bases, J lost 7 bases, and 9 bases lay in between. In DNA, the CDR3 is TGCAGCGTTGAAACAGGGTGGAACATTCAGTACTTC. Translation gives CSVETGWNIQYF.

This clonotype was counted at least ten times. J is TRBJ2-1 and V is TRBV2, with 8 positions matching TRBD2. CDR1 SNHLY and CDR2 FYNNEI come from the germline V gene. The CDR3 is made up of 16 amino acids. After removal of 3 bases from V and 3 bases from J, the junction contained 7 bases not matched to a gene. The CDR3 DNA is TGTGCCAGCAGTGATCACGCGGGGGGCGTCTACAATGAGCAGTTCTTC. This gives the protein CASSDHAGGVYNEQFF.

This clonotype was detected ten times or more. J is TRBJ2-1 and V is TRBV20-1; possibly TRBD2 for D (6 bases). The CDR3 spans 14 residues. In germline, CDR1 is DFQATT, CDR2 SNEGSKA (reference sequence). Trimming left V 3 bases short and J 6 bases short, with 15 bases between. The CDR3 sequence: CSARSPGGTNEQFF. For the CDR3, the DNA is TGCAGTGCTAGGTCTCCCGGCGGGACCAATGAGCAGTTCTTC.

V gene TRBV5-1 combines with J gene TRBJ2-2; D may be TRBD1 (6 bases). Germline V gene lookup returns CDR1 SGHRS and CDR2 YFSETQ. CDR3 size: 16 residues. V lost 0 bases and J 4 bases, leaving 13 bases between the germline ends. The CDR3 nucleotides read TGCGCCAGCAGCTTGGTCGCAGGGGTCGGCACCGGGGAGCTGTTTTTT. It encodes CASSLVAGVGTGELFF.

The chain is built from TRBV20-1 and TRBJ2-3; TRBD2 might be the D (6 bases). The CDR3 sequence is 16 residues long. The germline V gene encodes CDR1 DFQATT and CDR2 SNEGSKA (reference sequence). Trimming removed 5 bases at V and 2 bases at J, with 20 bases between. The chain's CDR3 is CSAGSLGTAYTDTQYF. For the CDR3, the DNA is TGCAGTGCTGGCAGCCTCGGGACTGCTTACACAGATACGCAGTATTTT.

This clonotype was recorded a few times. The genes are TRBV9 and TRBJ2-5; 14 bases line up with TRBD2. V shed 4 bases, J shed 4 bases, and the junction held 6 bases outside the gene matches. Germline values: CDR1 SGDLS, CDR2 YYNGEE. This CDR3 has 16 amino acids. The CDR3 DNA follows: TGTGCCAGCAGCCCGGGACTAGCGGGAGCCCGAGAGACCCAGTACTTC. It codes for CASSPGLAGARETQYF.

This clonotype was detected once. The chain combines TRBV27 with TRBJ2-2, with 8 positions matching TRBD1. Germline-derived CDR1 and CDR2 are MNHEY and SMNVEV (reference sequence). This CDR3 spans 16 amino acids. After removal of 2 bases from V and 7 bases from J, the junction contained 9 bases not matched to a gene. The CDR3 DNA is TGTGCCAGCAGTTTACAGGACAGGGTTCGGGGCGGGGAGCTGTTTTTT. This translates into CASSLQDRVRGGELFF.

The rearrangement links TRBV12-3 or TRBV12-4 to TRBJ1-4; D is uncertain. The CDR3 length is 14 residues. Trimming removed 1 base from V and 6 bases from J, with 9 bases in between. The CDR3 DNA reads TGTGCCAGCAGTTTAGGCAGGTCGCATGAAAAACTGTTTTTT. It encodes CASSLGRSHEKLFF.